The 24 T cell receptor beta chains reported below all come from one sample, sequenced in a study of OX40 agonist ivuxolimab in advanced cancers. Measured with immunoSEQ multiplex PCR; TCRdb has only the in-frame clones, and not every one. Of roughly 80,000 clones detected, 85% appear once; the ten largest clones hold 0.6% to 0.8%. The sequences come from CD4+ or CD8+ T cells sorted from blood, collected in a trial of the OX40 agonist ivuxolimab. These receptors all stem from an adult with an advanced solid tumor such as melanoma, head and neck, liver or kidney cancer.

The genes are TRBV5-4 and TRBJ2-5; TRBD1 matches at 10 bases. The CDR3 loop spans 15 amino acids. The junction had 3 bases not matched to a gene; V was cut back by 2 bases and J by 2 bases. From germline, CDR1 is SGHNT and CDR2 YYREEE (reference sequence). For the CDR3, the DNA is TGTGCCAGCAGCTTTGACAGGGGGCATCAAGAGACCCAGTACTTC. Residues: CASSFDRGHQETQYF.

V usage is TRBV10-3 and J usage is TRBJ1-1; TRBD1 is a possible D gene (5 bases). From germline, CDR1 is ENHRY and CDR2 SYGVKD. Trimming removed 0 bases at V and 0 bases at J, with 20 bases between. The CDR3 consists of 19 residues. The CDR3 DNA reads as TGTGCCATCAGTGAGTCGTATGGGGGGGGAATGGTAGTGAACACTGAAGCTTTCTTT. Protein: CAISESYGGGMVVNTEAFF.

This clone was counted a few times. The V and J genes are TRBV27 and TRBJ1-2; D perhaps matches TRBD1 (6 bases). CDR3 length: 12 residues. Trimming stripped 6 bases from V and 3 bases from J, with 8 bases between. Looked up from germline, CDR1 is MNHEY and CDR2 is SMNVEV (reference sequence). CDR3 amino acids: CASSNRDYGYTF. Here the CDR3 DNA reads TGTGCCAGCAGCAACAGGGACTATGGCTACACCTTC.

This chain connects TRBV18 to TRBJ2-7; D tentatively reads TRBD1 or TRBD2 (6 bases each). This CDR3 is 16 amino acids long. Germline V gene data show CDR1 as KGHSH and CDR2 as LQKENI. V was trimmed by 6 bases and J by 2 bases, leaving 20 bases between them. The CDR3 coding sequence is TGTGCCAGCTCCAAGGGTGGGACGGGGGCAGCCTACGAGCAGTACTTC. This gives the protein CASSKGGTGAAYEQYF.

The chain couples TRBV7-9 to TRBJ1-3, with D tentatively TRBD1 (5 bases). V was trimmed by 0 bases and J by 1 base, leaving 10 bases between them. CDR1 is SEHNR, CDR2 FQNEAQ, per germline (reference sequence). The CDR3 spans 16 residues. This CDR3 is CASSLADSFSGNTIYF. In DNA form, the CDR3 reads TGTGCCAGCAGCTTAGCTGACAGCTTTTCTGGAAACACCATATATTTT.

DNA of the CDR3: TGTGCCAGCAGCTTAGGTGCAAGGGGAGGAGATACGCAGTATTTT. It yields the protein CASSLGARGGDTQYF. The V call is TRBV11-1, the J call TRBJ2-3, with D possibly being TRBD2 (6 bases). The V end was cut by 1 base, the J end by 5 bases, with 13 bases between. Germline-derived CDR1 and CDR2 are SGHAT and FQDESV (reference sequence). CDR3 size: 15 residues.

The J gene is TRBJ2-5, the V gene TRBV5-6; 8 nucleotides align to TRBD2. The J segment lost 3 bases and the V segment lost 1 base, leaving 5 bases of the junction unmatched. Germline V gene sequence: CDR1 SGHDT, CDR2 YYEEEE. The CDR3 runs 15 residues. Here the CDR3 reads CASSLTGLGEETQYF. CDR3 nucleotide sequence: TGTGCCAGCAGCTTGACGGGACTAGGCGAAGAGACCCAGTACTTC.

The CDR3 DNA reads TGTGCCAGTAAGGCGGACTTTAGCACAGATACGCAGTATTTT. This gives the protein CASKADFSTDTQYF. V gene TRBV19 combines with J gene TRBJ2-3; weak D call: TRBD2 (5 bases). The ends were cut back, 7 bases at V and 0 bases at J, with 11 bases in the middle. The CDR3 loop spans 14 amino acids. Germline V gene data show CDR1 as LNHDA and CDR2 as SQIVND (reference sequence).

The chain has TRBV2 and TRBJ2-5; weak D call: TRBD2 (5 bases). The CDR3 sequence is 12 residues long. Trimming removed 3 bases from V and 3 bases from J, with 5 bases in between. Germline loops: CDR1 SNHLY, CDR2 FYNNEI. CDR3 amino acids: CASSEREETQYF. The DNA for the CDR3 is TGTGCCAGCAGTGAGAGGGAAGAGACCCAGTACTTC. The full variable domain, completed using reference TRBV2 and TRBJ2-5, is EPEVTQTPSHQVTQMGQEVILRCVPISNHLYFYWYRQILGQKVEFLVSFYNNEISEKSEIFDDQFSVERPDGSNFTLKIRSTKLEDSAMYFCASSEREETQYFGPGTRLLVL.

This clone was recorded a few times. This chain links TRBV7-8 with TRBJ2-3, with 15 bases matching TRBD2. This CDR3 spans 17 amino acids. The ends lost 5 bases at V and 4 bases at J; junction bases unmatched: 7. Germline V lookup: CDR1 SGHVS, CDR2 FQNEAQ. The CDR3 sequence: CASSPGTSGGPADTQYF. The CDR3 DNA sequence: TGTGCCAGCAGCCCGGGGACTAGCGGGGGGCCCGCAGATACGCAGTATTTT. The whole variable domain, remainder taken from reference TRBV7-8 and TRBJ2-3, is GAGVSQSPRYKVAKRGQDVALRCDPISGHVSLFWYQQALGQGPEFLTYFQNEAQLDKSGLPSDRFFAERPEGSVSTLKIQRTQQEDSAVYLCASSPGTSGGPADTQYFGPGTRLTVL.

This chain uses TRBV5-3 with TRBJ1-1; D is ambiguous. TRBV5-3 is reported as an ORF; its role is uncertain. Trimming removed 0 bases at V and 1 base at J, with 19 bases between. This CDR3 has 18 amino acids. CDR3 region: CARSLERREGPENTEAFF. In DNA, the CDR3 is TGTGCCAGAAGCTTGGAACGGCGGGAAGGGCCGGAGAACACTGAAGCTTTCTTT.

This clone was found a few times. The chain recombines TRBV30 with TRBJ2-3, with D unclear. Germline V gene sequence: CDR1 GTSNPN, CDR2 SVGIG (reference sequence). The CDR3 is made up of 12 amino acids. Between the trimmed V and J ends, which lost 0 bases and 5 bases, there was a span of 6 bases. CDR3 bases: TGTGCCTGGAGTGTTTCGGGAGATACGCAGTATTTT. Protein: CAWSVSGDTQYF.

This chain connects TRBV5-1 to TRBJ1-6, with D unclear. The CDR3 spans 14 residues. V was trimmed by 0 bases and J by 7 bases, leaving 8 bases between them. Germline CDR1 reads SGHRS; CDR2 reads YFSETQ. The CDR3 region is CASSLGELNSPLHF. As DNA, the CDR3 is TGCGCCAGCAGCTTGGGGGAGTTAAATTCACCCCTCCACTTT.

The chain combines TRBV5-1 with TRBJ2-2; 10 nucleotides align to TRBD1. CDR1 is SGHRS, CDR2 YFSETQ, per germline. The CDR3 is 15 amino acids. Trimming cost V 6 bases and J 9 bases; bases outside gene matches: 11. Written as DNA, the CDR3 is TGCGCCAGCAACCCGACAGGGGGCCCTCACCGGGAGCTGTTTTTT. This encodes CASNPTGGPHRELFF.

This clone was seen a few times. CDR3 protein: CASSPRGVAGGAETQYF. The CDR3 DNA is TGTGCCAGCAGCCCCCGGGGGGTAGCGGGGGGCGCGGAGACCCAGTACTTC. This chain connects TRBV7-3 to TRBJ2-5, with 10 bases fitting TRBD2. CDR3 length: 17 residues. Germline V gene sequence: CDR1 SGHTA, CDR2 FQGTGA. With 5 bases clipped from V and 5 bases from J, the junction kept 14 bases outside the gene matches.

The chain couples TRBV5-8 to TRBJ1-6; tentative D call: TRBD1 (5 bases). Germline values: CDR1 SGHTS, CDR2 YDEGEE. With 1 base removed from V and 6 bases from J, the gap between germline ends came to 11 bases. This CDR3 is built from 15 residues. DNA of the CDR3: TGTGCCAGCAGCTTGAGGGGAACCGGTAATTCACCCCTCCACTTT. It codes for CASSLRGTGNSPLHF.

The V gene is TRBV5-4, the J gene TRBJ1-2; a weak D match, TRBD1 (5 bases). This CDR3 has 15 residues. The V gene lost 0 bases and the J gene lost 7 bases, with 16 bases spanning the gap. The V gene's germline CDR1 is SGHNT and CDR2 YYREEE (reference sequence). CDR3 DNA: TGTGCCAGCAGCTTGGTGACCGGGGCCGGAGGTGGCTACACCTTC. Protein: CASSLVTGAGGGYTF.

The chain employs TRBV7-2 and TRBJ1-2; 11 nucleotides agree with TRBD1. Germline CDR1 SGHTA, CDR2 FQGNSA. The V gene end was trimmed by 5 bases and the J gene end by 8 bases; junction bases not matched to a gene: 7. The CDR3 covers 14 residues. The CDR3 DNA reads TGTGCCAGCAGCCCGGGACAGGGGGTATGGGGCTACACCTTC. This gives the protein CASSPGQGVWGYTF.

The V call is TRBV7-3, the J call TRBJ2-3; TRBD2 matches 9 bases. The CDR3 has 16 amino acids. The V gene end was trimmed by 0 bases and the J gene end by 9 bases; junction bases not matched to a gene: 10. The V gene's germline CDR1 is SGHTA and CDR2 FQGTGA. The CDR3, as DNA: TGTGCCAGCAGCTTAACCGGACTAAGGACTAGCGAGACGCAGTATTTT. It yields the protein CASSLTGLRTSETQYF.

Remarks on this clone: A read error may account for a junction end that differs from germline. V gene TRBV6-5 combines with J gene TRBJ1-5; a weak D match, TRBD1 (6 bases). CDR1 is MNHEY and CDR2 is SVGAGI in the germline V gene. This CDR3 is 14 amino acids long. CDR3 in amino acids: CASSYYRDNQPQHF. CDR3 coding DNA: TGTGCCAGCAGTTACTACAGGGACAATCAACCCCAGCATTTT.

The genes are TRBV19 and TRBJ2-3; tentative D call: TRBD2 (5 bases). V lost 6 bases, J lost 5 bases, and 12 bases lay in between. The CDR3 is made up of 13 amino acids. Germline V lookup: CDR1 LNHDA, CDR2 SQIVND (reference sequence). The CDR3 is CASRDLLRDTQYF. In DNA form, the CDR3 reads TGTGCCAGTAGGGACTTATTACGAGATACGCAGTATTTT.

The V gene is TRBV5-1, the J gene TRBJ1-1, with D uncertain. CDR1 is SGHRS, CDR2 YFSETQ, per germline. V lost 2 bases, J lost 4 bases, and 12 bases lay in between. The length of the CDR3 is 14 residues. The CDR3 DNA follows: TGCGCCAGCAGCTTTTCGGGGTATAGCACTGAAGCTTTCTTT. Its protein is CASSFSGYSTEAFF.

The gene calls are TRBV6-6 and TRBJ2-7; perhaps TRBD1 as D (8 bases). Trimming stripped 11 bases from V and 1 base from J, with 18 bases between. Germline V gene lookup returns CDR1 MNHNY and CDR2 SVGAGI (reference sequence). This CDR3 is built from 14 residues. The CDR3 region is CAAQGGPSSYEQYF. CDR3 bases: TGTGCCGCACAGGGGGGGCCATCTTCCTACGAGCAGTACTTC.

The V gene is TRBV2, the J gene TRBJ2-2, with D unresolved. Trimming pared 8 bases from V and 0 bases from J, leaving 22 bases between. The germline V gene has CDR1 SNHLY and CDR2 FYNNEI. This CDR3 is built from 18 residues. Written as DNA, the CDR3 is TGTGCCAGCGTGGCGCGGCCTAGGTTGGCACCGAACACCGGGGAGCTGTTTTTT. Residues: CASVARPRLAPNTGELFF.